This passage covers 4 T cell receptor beta chains from one sample sequenced in a study of blood T cell repertoires in COVID-19. The table came from immunoSEQ multiplex PCR; TCRdb's copy has only in-frame clones and leaves some out. In the table there are about 40,000 clones, just under 85% of which are singletons. The sequencing input was peripheral blood. The receptors originated from a woman aged 55-70 years with acute or convalescent COVID-19.

The chain combines TRBV10-1 with TRBJ1-1, with a weak D call TRBD1 (5 bases). The V end lost 4 bases, the J end lost 2 bases, and 11 bases lay between the germline ends. The CDR3 is 14 residues long. Germline CDR1 WNHNN, CDR2 SYGVQD (reference sequence). CDR3 amino acids: CASSAGRGNTEAFF. The CDR3 coding sequence is TGCGCCAGCAGTGCGGGGAGGGGAAACACTGAAGCTTTCTTT.

The rearrangement uses TRBV24-1 and TRBJ2-3; TRBD2 agrees at 13 bases. The germline V gene encodes CDR1 KGHDR and CDR2 SFDVKD. CDR3 length: 14 amino acids. Losses at the gene ends were 4 bases for V and 6 bases for J; bases not matched to a gene: 0. DNA for the CDR3: TGTGCCACCAGTGAACTAGCGGGAGGGGATACGCAGTATTTT. It codes for CATSELAGGDTQYF.

About this clone itself: Additional DNA sequences in this sample encode the identical CDR3. The chain combines TRBV24-1 with TRBJ1-1, with no clear D. The CDR3 consists of 13 residues. Per germline, CDR1 KGHDR and CDR2 SFDVKD. Trimming cost V 5 bases and J 1 base, with 7 bases left between them. The CDR3 sequence is CATSGGGNTEAFF. CDR3 bases: TGTGCCACCAGTGGGGGAGGGAACACTGAAGCTTTCTTT.

V is TRBV6-5 and J is TRBJ2-6, with TRBD1 matching over 10 bases. CDR1 MNHEY and CDR2 SVGAGI come from the germline V gene. This CDR3 has 15 residues. Unmatched junction bases numbered 6, after V lost 10 bases and J lost 3 bases. The CDR3 region is CATKTGGGGANVLTF. CDR3 nucleotide sequence: TGTGCCACCAAGACAGGGGGCGGTGGGGCCAACGTCCTGACTTTC.